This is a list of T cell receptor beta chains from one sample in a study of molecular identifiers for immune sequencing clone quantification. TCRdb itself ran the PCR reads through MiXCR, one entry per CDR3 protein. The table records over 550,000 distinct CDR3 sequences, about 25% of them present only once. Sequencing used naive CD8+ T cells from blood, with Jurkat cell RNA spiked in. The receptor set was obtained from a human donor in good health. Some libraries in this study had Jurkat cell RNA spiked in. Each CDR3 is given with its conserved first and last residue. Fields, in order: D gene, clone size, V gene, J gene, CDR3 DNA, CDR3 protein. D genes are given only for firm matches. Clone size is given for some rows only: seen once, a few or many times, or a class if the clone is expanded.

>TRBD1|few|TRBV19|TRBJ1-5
TGTGCCAGTAGTACCCCGGACAGGTCAAGACAGGGAAATCAGCCCCAGCATTTT
CASSTPDRSRQGNQPQHF
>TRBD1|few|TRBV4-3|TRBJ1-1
TGCGCCAGCAGCCAAGAGGGGGGACAGGGTTGGAACACTGAAGCTTTCTTT
CASSQEGGQGWNTEAFF
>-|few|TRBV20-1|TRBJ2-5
TGCAGTGCTAGAGATCGGGACATAAGCCTTGTACGGTACCAAGAGACCCAGTACTTC
CSARDRDISLVRYQETQYF
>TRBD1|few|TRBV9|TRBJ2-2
TGTGCCAGCAGCGTAGAAGCGAGACAGGGAATAGGGAACACCGGGGAGCTGTTTTTT
CASSVEARQGIGNTGELFF
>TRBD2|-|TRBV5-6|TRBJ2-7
TGTGCCAGCACCCTAGCGGGAGGGCTGGTCGAGCAGTACTTC
CASTLAGGLVEQYF
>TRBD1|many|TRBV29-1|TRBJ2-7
TGCAGCGTTGAAGACCCAGACAGGGGCAGGAACGAGCAGTACTTC
CSVEDPDRGRNEQYF
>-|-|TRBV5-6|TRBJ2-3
TGTGCCAGCAGCTTTGGGCGGAGATCAGATACGCAGTATTTT
CASSFGRRSDTQYF
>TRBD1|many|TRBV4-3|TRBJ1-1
TGCGCCAGCAGCCAAACAGGGGGTGAAACTGAAGCTTTCTTT
CASSQTGGETEAFF
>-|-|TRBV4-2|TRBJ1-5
TGTGCCAGCAGCCAAGTCGGGAGGAATCAGCCCCAGCATTTT
CASSQVGRNQPQHF
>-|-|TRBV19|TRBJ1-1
TGTGCCAGTAGTAAAACGGCCTACAATGAGCAGTTCTTT
CASSKTAYNEQFF
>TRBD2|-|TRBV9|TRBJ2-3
TGTGCCAGCAGCGTAGAGGCGGGAGGGCCGTTTGATACGCAGTATTTT
CASSVEAGGPFDTQYF
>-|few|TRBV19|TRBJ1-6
TGTGCCAGTAGTTGGGAGGCCTCCTATAATTCACCCCTCCACTTT
CASSWEASYNSPLHF
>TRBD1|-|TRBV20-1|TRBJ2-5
TGCAGTGCTAGAGATTTGGATAGACAGGGTAAAGGAGAGACCCAGTACTTC
CSARDLDRQGKGETQYF
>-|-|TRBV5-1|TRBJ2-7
TGCGCCAGCAGCCCTCATGAGGGACGCGAGCAGTACTTC
CASSPHEGREQYF
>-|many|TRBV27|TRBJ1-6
TGTGCCAGCAGTTTATCGGGGTTCTCCTATAATTCACCCCTCCACTTT
CASSLSGFSYNSPLHF
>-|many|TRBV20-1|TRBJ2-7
TGCAGTGCTAGTTTTTCGAGAAGAGCGGACGAGCAGTACTTC
CSASFSRRADEQYF
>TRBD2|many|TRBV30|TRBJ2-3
TGTGCCTGGAGTGTACTAGCGGGGACCAGCACAGATACGCAGTATTTT
CAWSVLAGTSTDTQYF
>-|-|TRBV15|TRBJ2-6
TGTGCCACCAGCTATGGACACTCTGGGGCCAACGTCCTGACTTTC
CATSYGHSGANVLTF
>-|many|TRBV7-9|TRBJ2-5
TGTGCCAGCAGCTTTCCGGGACATCAAGAGACCCAGTACTTC
CASSFPGHQETQYF
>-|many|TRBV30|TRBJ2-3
TGTGCCTGGAATACAGTAAGCACAGATACGCAGTATTTT
CAWNTVSTDTQYF
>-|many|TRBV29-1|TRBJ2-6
TGCAGCGTTCCGGGAACTGGGGCCAACGTCCTGACTTTC
CSVPGTGANVLTF
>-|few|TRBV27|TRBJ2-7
TGTGCCAGCAGCGAGACCGGACCCCTGGGGGAGCAGTACTTC
CASSETGPLGEQYF
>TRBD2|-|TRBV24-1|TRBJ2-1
TGTGCCACCAGTGACGACGGACTAGCGGGCTACAATGAGCAGTTCTTC
CATSDDGLAGYNEQFF
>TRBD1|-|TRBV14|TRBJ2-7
TGTGCCAGCAGCTACTCCGGGACAGTAACCTACGAGCAGTCCTTC
CASSYSGTVTYEQSF
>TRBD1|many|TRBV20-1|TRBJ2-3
TGCAGTGCCAGAGACAGGGGTCCTTTCACAGATACGCAGTATTTT
CSARDRGPFTDTQYF
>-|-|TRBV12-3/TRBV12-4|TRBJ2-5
TGTGCCAGCGGTTTGGGCAGGGTCCAAGAGACCCAGTACTTC
CASGLGRVQETQYF
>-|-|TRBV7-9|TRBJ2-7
TGTGCCAGCAGCCACTACCGGGACGGTGCCTACGAGCAGTACTTC
CASSHYRDGAYEQYF
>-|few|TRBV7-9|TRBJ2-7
TGTGCCAGCAGCTTCAGAGGGCTCGAGCAGTACTTC
CASSFRGLEQYF
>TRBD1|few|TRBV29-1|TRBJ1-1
TGCAGCGACAGGGGCTCGTATGAAGCTTTCTTT
CSDRGSYEAFF
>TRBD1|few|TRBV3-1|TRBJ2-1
TGTGCCAGCAGCCAAGTGGAACAGGGGGCTGGAGGCGAGCAGTTCTTC
CASSQVEQGAGGEQFF
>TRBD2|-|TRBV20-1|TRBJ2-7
TGCAGTGCTAGAGAAGTCGGGACTAGCTCCTACGAGCAGTACTTC
CSAREVGTSSYEQYF
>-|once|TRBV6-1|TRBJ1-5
TGTGCCAGCGTGGGGGAGCCCGGTCGGCCCCAGCATTTT
CASVGEPGRPQHF
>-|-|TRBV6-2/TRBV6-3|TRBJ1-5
TGTGCCAGCAGTTACGGCAGGGTGGGCAATCAGCCCCAGCATTTT
CASSYGRVGNQPQHF
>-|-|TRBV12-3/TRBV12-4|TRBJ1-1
TGTACCAGCAGTTTTTGGATGAACACTGAAGCTTTCTTT
CTSSFWMNTEAFF
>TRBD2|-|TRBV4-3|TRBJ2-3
TGCGCCAGCAGCCAATGGGGGGGAGATTCAGATACGCAGTATTTT
CASSQWGGDSDTQYF
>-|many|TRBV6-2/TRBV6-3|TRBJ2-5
TGTGCCAGCAGTGTCTCAGAGACCCAGTACTTC
CASSVSETQYF
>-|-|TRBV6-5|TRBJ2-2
TGTGCCAGCAGTACCCAGCCATTCGGAGACACCGGGGAGCTGTTTTTT
CASSTQPFGDTGELFF
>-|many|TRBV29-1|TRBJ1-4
TGCAGCGTCACCGGGGAAAATGAAAAACTGTTTTTT
CSVTGENEKLFF
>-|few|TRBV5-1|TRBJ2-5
TGCGCCAGCAGCTTTCTGAGGGAGCGGGAGACCCAGTACTTC
CASSFLRERETQYF
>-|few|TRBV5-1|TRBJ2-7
TGCGCCAGCAGCCCGACGGGCGGTCTCTCCGGCGAGCAGTACTTC
CASSPTGGLSGEQYF
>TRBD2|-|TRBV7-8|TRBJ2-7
TGTGCCAGCAGCTTAGATCCTAGCGGGGGATCCTCCTACGAGCAGTACTTC
CASSLDPSGGSSYEQYF